One sample yielded the 31 T cell receptor beta chains listed below, sequenced in a study of neurological immune-mediated disorders (dated 2019 in TCRdb). The library was prepared using 5' RACE. Sequencing used an Illumina HiSeq 2500. TCRdb redid the processing of the public reads, applying fastp at Q25 and MiXCR, and retained in-frame beta chains. Every distinct CDR3 protein forms one entry, paired with its most common genes and DNA. The sample includes 50,000 to 55,000 distinct CDR3 sequences, with about 4.1% observed a single time. The ten largest clones take up over 5.5% of the sample. Sequencing was performed on PBMCs. These receptors all stem from a man aged 60 to 69 with multiple sclerosis.

This clonotype was counted a few times. The rearrangement uses TRBV27 and TRBJ2-2; perhaps D is TRBD1 or TRBD2 (5 bases each). V lost 11 bases and J lost 5, with 24 bases in between. From germline, CDR1 is MNHEY and CDR2 SMNVEV (reference sequence). The CDR3 has 16 residues. The CDR3 region is CADESGWQGLTGELFF. CDR3 coding DNA: TGTGCCGATGAGTCGGGATGGCAGGGTCTAACCGGGGAGCTGTTTTTT.

This clonotype was picked up many times. V usage is TRBV4-2 and J usage is TRBJ2-7; TRBD2 matches 11 bases. After removal of 3 bases from V and 4 bases from J, the junction contained 2 bases not matched to a gene. Germline loops: CDR1 LGHNA, CDR2 YNFKEQ. CDR3 length: 14 amino acids. The CDR3 DNA reads as TGTGCCAGCAGCCAGAGGACTAGCGGGTACGAGCAGTACTTC. Translated: CASSQRTSGYEQYF.

This clonotype was seen ten or more times. The chain couples TRBV18 to TRBJ1-1; no reliable D call. Germline V lookup: CDR1 KGHSH, CDR2 LQKENI. CDR3 length: 16 residues. The ends were cut back, 1 base at V and 4 bases at J, with 16 bases in the middle. The CDR3 spells CASSPLPVGSTTEAFF. In DNA form, the CDR3 reads TGTGCCAGCTCACCACTTCCCGTGGGGAGTACCACTGAAGCTTTCTTT.

This clonotype appeared many times. This rearrangement joins TRBV29-1 to TRBJ1-3; 7 nucleotides agree with TRBD1. Germline V gene lookup returns CDR1 SQVTM and CDR2 ANQGSEA. Losses at the gene ends were 0 bases for V and 0 bases for J; bases not matched to a gene: 5. There are 16 residues in the CDR3. This CDR3 is CSVEDRQGFSGNTIYF. The DNA for the CDR3 is TGCAGCGTTGAAGATCGACAGGGTTTCTCTGGAAACACCATATATTTT. The variable domain in full, completed from reference TRBV29-1 and TRBJ1-3, reads SAVISQKPSRDICQRGTSLTIQCQVDSQVTMMFWYRQQPGQSLTLIATANQGSEATYESGFVIDKFPISRPNLTFSTLTVSNMSPEDSSIYLCSVEDRQGFSGNTIYFGEGSWLTVV.

In this sample, this clonotype turned up many times. V is TRBV6-1 and J is TRBJ2-3; no clear D gene. The CDR3 totals 15 residues. The V gene's germline CDR1 is MNHNS and CDR2 SASEGT. Trimming left V 1 base short and J 3 bases short, with 11 bases between. This CDR3 is CASSEVQYGTDTQYF. In DNA form, the CDR3 reads TGTGCCAGCAGTGAAGTTCAGTATGGAACAGATACGCAGTATTTT.

This clonotype was observed at least ten times. The chain recombines TRBV3-1 with TRBJ2-1, with a tentative D call TRBD2 (6 bases). Germline CDR1 and CDR2: LGHDT and YNNKEL (reference sequence). V gave up 6 bases and J gave up 6 bases, with 15 bases separating them. CDR3 length: 14 amino acids. The CDR3 sequence: CASRTGSGRNEQFF. The DNA of the CDR3 is TGTGCCAGCAGGACTGGAAGCGGGCGCAATGAGCAGTTCTTC.

This clonotype was detected ten times or more. This chain joins TRBV24-1 and TRBJ2-3; the D is unclear. In germline, CDR1 is KGHDR, CDR2 SFDVKD. The length of the CDR3 is 15 residues. V lost 2 bases to trimming and J lost 3 bases, with 11 bases between them. In DNA, the CDR3 is TGTGCCACCAGTGATTCCGCAACTCGGACAGATACGCAGTATTTT. Protein: CATSDSATRTDTQYF.

This clonotype was found many times. The chain recombines TRBV7-2 with TRBJ1-3, with D possibly matching TRBD1 (6 bases). Trimming left V 1 base short and J 4 bases short, with 11 bases between. CDR3 length equals 15 residues. Germline CDR1 and CDR2: SGHTA and FQGNSA. CDR3 sequence (DNA): TGTGCCAGCAGCTTAGGCAGGGGAAAGGGAAACACCATATATTTT. This translates into CASSLGRGKGNTIYF.

There are many counts of this clonotype. The chain combines TRBV12-5 with TRBJ1-5; D is unclear. The CDR3 extends over 18 amino acids. Trimming stripped 7 bases from V and 0 bases from J, with 22 bases between. Germline values: CDR1 LGHNT, CDR2 FRNRAP. The CDR3 region is CASDNPDGFSDSNQPQHF. The CDR3 coding sequence is TGTGCTAGTGATAACCCCGACGGATTCTCGGATAGCAATCAGCCCCAGCATTTT.

This clonotype appeared many times. This chain links TRBV5-1 with TRBJ2-1; 8 bases agree with TRBD1. Germline V lookup: CDR1 SGHRS, CDR2 YFSETQ. V lost 5 bases and J lost 6; bases outside the gene matches: 7. There are 14 residues in the CDR3. CDR3 DNA sequence: TGCGCCAGCAGACCGGACAGGGCCATCAATGAGCAGTTCTTC. It is translated as CASRPDRAINEQFF. The full variable domain, in which reference TRBV5-1 and TRBJ2-1 provide the parts outside the CDR3, is KAGVTQTPRYLIKTRGQQVTLSCSPISGHRSVSWYQQTPGQGLQFLFEYFSETQRNKGNFPGRFSGRQFSNSRSEMNVSTLELGDSALYLCASRPDRAINEQFFGPGTRLTVL.

The V call is TRBV5-1, the J call TRBJ1-2; D is unclear. Germline V gene lookup returns CDR1 SGHRS and CDR2 YFSETQ. V was cut by 0 bases and J by 0 bases, with 9 bases left in between. The CDR3 is made up of 15 amino acids. CDR3 loop: CASSLAVGPNYGYTF. The CDR3 DNA follows: TGCGCCAGCAGCTTGGCAGTCGGACCTAACTATGGCTACACCTTC.

This clonotype was detected many times. The rearrangement uses TRBV3-1 and TRBJ1-1; D is unresolved. Germline CDR1 LGHDT, CDR2 YNNKEL (reference sequence). The CDR3 contains 12 residues. The V and J ends lost 4 bases and 12 bases respectively, with 15 bases between them. CDR3 in DNA: TGTGCCAGCAGCCCGATTGGGCTGGCCCCTTTCTTT. Its protein is CASSPIGLAPFF.

This clonotype was seen repeatedly, ten times or more. This chain uses TRBV5-1 with TRBJ1-1; TRBD1 is a possible D gene (5 bases). V gave up 0 bases and J gave up 3 bases, with 9 bases separating them. Germline V gene data show CDR1 as SGHRS and CDR2 as YFSETQ. The CDR3 spans 14 residues. The CDR3 protein is CASSLGGSYTEAFF. CDR3 sequence (DNA): TGCGCCAGCAGCTTGGGGGGGAGTTACACTGAAGCTTTCTTT.

This clonotype was recorded at least ten times. J is TRBJ2-7 and V is TRBV20-1; 11 bases agree with TRBD1. Germline loops: CDR1 DFQATT, CDR2 SNEGSKA (reference sequence). This CDR3 is built from 17 residues. Trimming removed 0 bases from V and 3 bases from J; junction bases left unmatched: 10. The CDR3 nucleotides are TGCAGTGCTAGAGATTTCGAGGGACAGGGGGTTTACTACGAGCAGTACTTC. Translated: CSARDFEGQGVYYEQYF.

This clonotype was seen repeatedly, ten times or more. The chain has TRBV5-1 and TRBJ2-1; no clear D gene. V lost 2 bases and J 9 bases, leaving 15 bases between the germline ends. Germline CDR1 SGHRS, CDR2 YFSETQ. The CDR3 runs 14 residues. The CDR3 spells CASSFSGLEFEQFF. CDR3 nucleotide sequence: TGCGCCAGCAGCTTCTCTGGCCTTGAGTTTGAGCAGTTCTTC. Drawing the rest from reference TRBV5-1 and TRBJ2-1, the complete variable domain is KAGVTQTPRYLIKTRGQQVTLSCSPISGHRSVSWYQQTPGQGLQFLFEYFSETQRNKGNFPGRFSGRQFSNSRSEMNVSTLELGDSALYLCASSFSGLEFEQFFGPGTRLTVL.

This clonotype appeared many times. The J gene is TRBJ1-4, the V gene TRBV5-1; TRBD1 matches at 7 bases. This CDR3 is built from 16 residues. Looked up from germline, CDR1 is SGHRS and CDR2 is YFSETQ. J was trimmed by 5 bases and V by 0 bases; bases with no gene match: 7. The CDR3 reads CASSLGTGAENEKLFF. In nucleotides, the CDR3 is TGCGCCAGCAGCTTGGGCACAGGGGCAGAAAATGAAAAACTGTTTTTT.

Many counts were recorded for this clonotype. The CDR3 protein is CASSLELAADTQYF. CDR3 bases: TGCGCCAGCAGCTTGGAACTAGCGGCAGATACGCAGTATTTT. The chain employs TRBV5-1 and TRBJ2-3; 8 bases line up with TRBD2. V lost 0 bases and J lost 4; bases outside the gene matches: 1. Per the germline V gene, CDR1 is SGHRS and CDR2 is YFSETQ. The CDR3 spans 14 residues.

In its sample, this clonotype was seen many times. V and J are TRBV20-1 and TRBJ1-2, with a weak D call TRBD1 (6 bases). The CDR3 is 13 amino acids. With 4 bases removed from V and 7 bases from J, the gap between germline ends came to 16 bases. The V gene's germline CDR1 is DFQATT and CDR2 SNEGSKA (reference sequence). In DNA, the CDR3 is TGCAGTGCTACGGCGGGGGCATGGGGTGGCTACACCTTC. It specifies CSATAGAWGGYTF.

This clonotype was recorded at least ten times. CDR3 DNA sequence: TGTGCCAGCAGCCACCCTCAAGGGGGAGGGATCACTGAAGCTTTCTTT. It yields the protein CASSHPQGGGITEAFF. This chain links TRBV3-1 with TRBJ1-1; perhaps TRBD1 as D (6 bases). The germline gives CDR1 LGHDT, CDR2 YNNKEL (reference sequence). The V end lost 3 bases, the J end lost 4 bases, and 18 bases lay between the germline ends. The CDR3 is 16 residues long.

This clonotype was recorded at least ten times. The chain combines TRBV20-1 with TRBJ2-1; D remains unclear. Germline-derived CDR1 and CDR2 are DFQATT and SNEGSKA (reference sequence). The CDR3 extends over 13 amino acids. V was trimmed by 3 bases and J by 1 base, leaving 7 bases between them. The CDR3 loop is CSASRLSYNEQFF. The CDR3, as DNA: TGCAGTGCTAGCCGCCTATCCTACAATGAGCAGTTCTTC.

This clonotype has a count of ten or more. The V gene is TRBV6-1, the J gene TRBJ2-7, with D hard to call. The CDR3 spans 12 residues. The V and J ends lost 5 bases and 3 bases respectively, with 8 bases between them. CDR1 and CDR2 (germline): MNHNS, SASEGT. In nucleotides, the CDR3 is TGTGCCAGCAGTAAGACATTCTACGAGCAGTACTTC. Translation: CASSKTFYEQYF.

This clonotype has ten or more counts. This rearrangement joins TRBV15 to TRBJ2-6, with D perhaps matching TRBD2 (5 bases). V was shortened by 2 bases and J by 2 bases, with 7 bases between the two germline ends. Germline assignment: CDR1 LNHNV and CDR2 YYDKDF (reference sequence). The CDR3 extends over 15 amino acids. CDR3 bases: TGTGCCACCAGCAGACAAGCGGCTGGGGCCAACGTCCTGACTTTC. Protein sequence: CATSRQAAGANVLTF.

There are many counts of this clonotype. V and J are TRBV29-1 and TRBJ2-3, with D possibly matching TRBD2 (5 bases). The germline gives CDR1 SQVTM, CDR2 ANQGSEA. The CDR3 has 14 residues. The germline V and J ends were trimmed by 4 bases and 0 bases, with 11 bases remaining between them. The CDR3 here is CSVGGPFSTDTQYF. CDR3 bases: TGCAGCGTTGGAGGGCCTTTTAGCACAGATACGCAGTATTTT.

This clonotype appeared many times. This rearrangement joins TRBV5-1 to TRBJ1-1; TRBD1 matches at 7 bases. The germline V gene encodes CDR1 SGHRS and CDR2 YFSETQ. V was pared by 4 bases and J by 5 bases, with 11 bases of the junction left unmatched. The CDR3 spans 15 residues. CDR3 DNA sequence: TGCGCCAGCAGCCTTTCCGGAGGGGGCGCAACTGAAGCTTTCTTT. Translated: CASSLSGGGATEAFF.

The V and J genes are TRBV20-1 and TRBJ1-1; no clear D. Deletions cut 0 bases from V and 10 bases from J, with 6 bases between. The CDR3 length is 10 residues. CDR1 and CDR2 (germline): DFQATT, SNEGSKA (reference sequence). The CDR3 region has the DNA TGCAGTGCTAGAGATCAGTCAGCTTTCTTT. It specifies CSARDQSAFF.

Concerning this clonotype: This could be a read error, since a much larger clone is one nucleotide away. This chain links TRBV20-1 with TRBJ2-1; D call uncertain. This CDR3 has 13 residues. Germline V gives CDR1 DFQATT, CDR2 SNEGSKA (reference sequence). V was shortened by 5 bases and J by 5 bases, with 13 bases between the two germline ends. The CDR3 DNA reads as TGCAGTGCTGGGGTCACAGTGGACAATGAGCAGTTCTTC. It yields the protein CSAGVTVDNEQFF.

This clonotype was recorded many times. The genes are TRBV20-1 and TRBJ1-4; D is perhaps TRBD1 (5 bases). There are 14 residues in the CDR3. V shed 3 bases and J shed 7 bases, with 15 bases lying between them. Germline CDR1 and CDR2: DFQATT and SNEGSKA (reference sequence). The CDR3 sequence is CSARGHSSAEKLFF. The CDR3 DNA reads TGCAGTGCTAGGGGGCACAGCTCGGCTGAAAAACTGTTTTTT.

For this clonotype: A read error may account for a junction end that differs from germline. The chain is built from TRBV20-1 and TRBJ1-5; no clear D. Germline loops: CDR1 DFQATT, CDR2 SNEGSKA (reference sequence). There are 13 residues in the CDR3. The DNA of the CDR3 is TGCAGTGCTAGTGGCAGCCCCAATAAGACCCAGAATTTT. Translated: CSASGSPNKTQNF.

This clonotype appeared a few times. V gene TRBV29-1 combines with J gene TRBJ2-2; 7 positions agree with TRBD1. V shed 7 bases, J shed 0 bases, and the junction held 5 bases outside the gene matches. The germline CDR1 and CDR2 sequences are SQVTM and ANQGSEA. The CDR3 extends over 14 amino acids. This CDR3 reads CSATGTANTGELFF. CDR3 in DNA: TGCAGCGCTACCGGGACAGCGAACACCGGGGAGCTGTTTTTT.

This clonotype has a count of ten or more. The V call is TRBV7-6, the J call TRBJ1-5; 8 nucleotides align to TRBD1. Germline lookup yields CDR1 SGHVS and CDR2 FNYEAQ. J lost 6 bases, V lost 3 bases, and 7 bases had no gene match. CDR3 length: 15 residues. The CDR3 region is CASSFGDRGGQPQHF. The CDR3 DNA follows: TGTGCCAGCAGCTTCGGAGACAGGGGTGGTCAGCCCCAGCATTTT.

This clonotype was counted at least ten times. The CDR3 DNA sequence: TGTGCCAGCAGGACCTACAATGAGCAGTTCTTC. It specifies CASRTYNEQFF. The gene calls are TRBV12-3 or TRBV12-4 and TRBJ2-1, with unresolved D. With 6 bases removed from V and 2 bases from J, the gap between germline ends came to 2 bases. The CDR3 extends over 11 amino acids.